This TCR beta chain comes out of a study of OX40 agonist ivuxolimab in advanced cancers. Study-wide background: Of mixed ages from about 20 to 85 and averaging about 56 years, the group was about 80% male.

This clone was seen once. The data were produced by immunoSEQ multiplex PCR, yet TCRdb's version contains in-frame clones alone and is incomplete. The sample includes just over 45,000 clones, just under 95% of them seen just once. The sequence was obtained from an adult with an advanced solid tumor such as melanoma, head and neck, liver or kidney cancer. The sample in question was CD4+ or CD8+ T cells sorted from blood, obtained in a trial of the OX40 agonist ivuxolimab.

The CDR3 DNA reads TGTGCCAGCAGCGTAACCCCCCCAGCGGGCTACAATGAGCAGTTCTTC. Its protein is CASSVTPPAGYNEQFF. This chain links TRBV9 with TRBJ2-1, with D possibly TRBD2 on 6 matching bases. With 1 base removed from V and 3 bases from J, the gap between germline ends came to 14 bases. The CDR3 spans 16 residues. Germline CDR1 and CDR2: SGDLS and YYNGEE.